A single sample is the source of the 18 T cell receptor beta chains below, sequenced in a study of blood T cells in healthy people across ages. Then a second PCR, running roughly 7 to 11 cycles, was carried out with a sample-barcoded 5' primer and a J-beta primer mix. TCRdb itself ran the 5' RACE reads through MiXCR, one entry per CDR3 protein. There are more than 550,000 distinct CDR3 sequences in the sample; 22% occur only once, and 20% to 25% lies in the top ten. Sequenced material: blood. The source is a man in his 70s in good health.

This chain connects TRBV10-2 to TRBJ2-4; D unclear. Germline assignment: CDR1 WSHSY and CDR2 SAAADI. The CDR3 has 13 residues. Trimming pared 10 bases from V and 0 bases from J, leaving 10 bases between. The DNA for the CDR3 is TGCGCCACCTACGACATAGCCAAAAACATTCAGTACTTC. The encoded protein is CATYDIAKNIQYF.

The CDR3 loop is CASRPGGGSGNTIYF. For the CDR3, the DNA is TGCGCCAGCAGGCCCGGGGGGGGTTCTGGAAACACCATATATTTT. This chain joins TRBV5-1 and TRBJ1-3, with D tentatively TRBD1 (5 bases). The V gene lost 5 bases and the J gene lost 1 base, with 13 bases spanning the gap. The germline CDR1 and CDR2 sequences are SGHRS and YFSETQ. The CDR3 sequence is 15 residues long.

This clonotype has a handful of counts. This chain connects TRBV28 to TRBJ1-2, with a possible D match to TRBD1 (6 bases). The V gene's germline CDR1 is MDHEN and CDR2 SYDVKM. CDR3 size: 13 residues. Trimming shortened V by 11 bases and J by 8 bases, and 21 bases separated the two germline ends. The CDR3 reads CAVQGRLPLGYTF. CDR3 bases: TGTGCCGTTCAGGGGCGGCTACCACTGGGCTACACCTTC.

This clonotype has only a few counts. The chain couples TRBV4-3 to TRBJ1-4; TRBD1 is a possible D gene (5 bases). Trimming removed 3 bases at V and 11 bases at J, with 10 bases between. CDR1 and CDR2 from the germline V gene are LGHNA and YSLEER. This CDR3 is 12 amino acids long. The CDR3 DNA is TGCGCCAGCAGCCAGGTTGGGGGGAAACTGTTTTTT. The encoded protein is CASSQVGGKLFF.

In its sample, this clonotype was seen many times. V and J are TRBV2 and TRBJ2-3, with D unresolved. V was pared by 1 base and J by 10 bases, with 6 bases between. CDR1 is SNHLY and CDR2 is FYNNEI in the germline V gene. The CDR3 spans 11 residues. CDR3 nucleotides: TGTGCCAGCAGTGAAGGAGCACCGCAGTATTTT. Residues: CASSEGAPQYF.

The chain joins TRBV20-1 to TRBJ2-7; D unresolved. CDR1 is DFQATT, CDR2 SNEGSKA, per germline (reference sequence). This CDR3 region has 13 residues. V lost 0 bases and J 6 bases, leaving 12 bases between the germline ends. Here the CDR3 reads CSAREALYAEQYF. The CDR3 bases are TGCAGTGCTAGAGAAGCATTGTACGCCGAGCAGTACTTC.

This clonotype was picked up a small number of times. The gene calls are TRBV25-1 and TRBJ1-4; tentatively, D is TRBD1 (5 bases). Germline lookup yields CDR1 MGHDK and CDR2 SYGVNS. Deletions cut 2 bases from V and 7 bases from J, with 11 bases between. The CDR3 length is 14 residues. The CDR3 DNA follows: TGTGCCAGCAGTGAACCCCAGGGAAGTGAAAAACTGTTTTTT. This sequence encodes CASSEPQGSEKLFF.

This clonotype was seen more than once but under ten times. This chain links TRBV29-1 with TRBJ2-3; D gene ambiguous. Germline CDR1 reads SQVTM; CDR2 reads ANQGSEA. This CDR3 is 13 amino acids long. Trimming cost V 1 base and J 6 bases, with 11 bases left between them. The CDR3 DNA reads TGCAGCGTTGAAGGATCCACCGGGGATACGCAGTATTTT. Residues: CSVEGSTGDTQYF.

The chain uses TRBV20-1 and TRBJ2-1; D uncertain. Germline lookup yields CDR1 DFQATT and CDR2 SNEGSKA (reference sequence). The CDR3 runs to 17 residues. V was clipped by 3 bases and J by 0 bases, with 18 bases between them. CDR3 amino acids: CSASKSRPESSYNEQFF. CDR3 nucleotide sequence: TGCAGTGCTAGTAAATCCAGGCCCGAGAGCTCCTACAATGAGCAGTTCTTC.

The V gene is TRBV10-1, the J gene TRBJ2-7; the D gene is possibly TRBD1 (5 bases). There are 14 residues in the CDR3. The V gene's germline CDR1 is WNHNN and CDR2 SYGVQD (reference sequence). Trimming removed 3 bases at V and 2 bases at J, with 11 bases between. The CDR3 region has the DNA TGCGCCAGCAGTGAAAGACAGCCACCCTACGAGCAGTACTTC. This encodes CASSERQPPYEQYF.

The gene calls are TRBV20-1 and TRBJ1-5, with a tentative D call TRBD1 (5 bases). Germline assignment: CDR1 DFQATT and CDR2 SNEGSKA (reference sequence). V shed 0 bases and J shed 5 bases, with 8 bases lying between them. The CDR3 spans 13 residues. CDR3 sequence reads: CSARDRVDQPQHF. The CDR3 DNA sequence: TGCAGTGCTAGAGACAGGGTAGATCAGCCCCAGCATTTT.

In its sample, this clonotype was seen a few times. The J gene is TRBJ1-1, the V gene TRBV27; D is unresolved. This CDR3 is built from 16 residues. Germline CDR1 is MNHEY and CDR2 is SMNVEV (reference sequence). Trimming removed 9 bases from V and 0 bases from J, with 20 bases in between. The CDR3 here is CASSISRTAMNTEAFF. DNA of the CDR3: TGTGCCAGTAGTATTTCCAGGACGGCCATGAACACTGAAGCTTTCTTT.

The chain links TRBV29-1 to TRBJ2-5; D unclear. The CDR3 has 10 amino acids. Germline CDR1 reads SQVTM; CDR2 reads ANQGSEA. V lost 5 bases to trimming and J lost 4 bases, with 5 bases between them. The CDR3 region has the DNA TGCAGCGTTAAAGGAGAGACCCAGTACTTC. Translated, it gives CSVKGETQYF. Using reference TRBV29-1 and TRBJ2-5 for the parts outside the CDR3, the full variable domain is SAVISQKPSRDICQRGTSLTIQCQVDSQVTMMFWYRQQPGQSLTLIATANQGSEATYESGFVIDKFPISRPNLTFSTLTVSNMSPEDSSIYLCSVKGETQYFGPGTRLLVL.

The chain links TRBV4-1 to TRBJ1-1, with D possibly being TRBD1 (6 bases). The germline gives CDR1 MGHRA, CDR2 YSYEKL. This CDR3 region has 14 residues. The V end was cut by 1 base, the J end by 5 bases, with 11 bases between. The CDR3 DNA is TGCGCCAGCAGCCAAGGGGGGCAGGGAACTGAAGCTTTCTTT. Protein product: CASSQGGQGTEAFF.

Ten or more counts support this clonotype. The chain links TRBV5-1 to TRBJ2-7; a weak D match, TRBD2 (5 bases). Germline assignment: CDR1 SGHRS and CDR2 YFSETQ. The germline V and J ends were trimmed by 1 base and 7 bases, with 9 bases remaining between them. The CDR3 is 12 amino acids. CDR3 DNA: TGCGCCAGCAGCTTGAACGGGGAAGAGCAGTACTTC. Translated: CASSLNGEEQYF.

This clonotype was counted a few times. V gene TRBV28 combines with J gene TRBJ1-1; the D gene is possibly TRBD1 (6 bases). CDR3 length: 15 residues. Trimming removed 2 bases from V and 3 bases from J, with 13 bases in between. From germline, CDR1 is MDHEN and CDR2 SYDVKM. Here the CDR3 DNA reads TGTGCCAGCAGTTTAAGGGGGGACTGGGACACTGAAGCTTTCTTT. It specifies CASSLRGDWDTEAFF.

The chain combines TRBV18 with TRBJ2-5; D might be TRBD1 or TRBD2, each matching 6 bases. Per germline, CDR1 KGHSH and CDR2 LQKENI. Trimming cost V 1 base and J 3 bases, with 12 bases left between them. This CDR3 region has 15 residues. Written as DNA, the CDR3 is TGTGCCAGCTCACCACGAGTAGGGGGGAAAGAGACCCAGTACTTC. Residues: CASSPRVGGKETQYF.

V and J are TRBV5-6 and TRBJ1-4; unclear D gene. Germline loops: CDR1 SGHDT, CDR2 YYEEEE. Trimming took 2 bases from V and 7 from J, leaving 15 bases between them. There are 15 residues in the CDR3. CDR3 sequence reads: CASSFGREWSEKLFF. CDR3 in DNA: TGTGCCAGCAGCTTTGGTAGGGAATGGAGTGAAAAACTGTTTTTT.